What follows is one T cell receptor (beta chain) and its context. Its antigen remains unidentified. The sample comes from a study of cytomegalovirus exposure and HLA in healthy donors. Study-level results: It was likely that a cluster of highly shared sequence variants was a sequencing artifact. CMV serostatus stood as the only immune exposure information on hand.

Donors showed nominal health when sampled, although they likely had unrecorded immune exposures. The PCR had 60 Vbeta and 13 Jbeta primers. Libraries were prepared by immunoSEQ multiplex PCR; TCRdb keeps only in-frame clonotypes and omits some of them. The sample records roughly 120,000 clones, 80% to 90% being singletons. This receptor was obtained from a woman aged 25 to 39 in good health and CMV-seronegative. Sequenced input: PBMCs.

The CDR3 DNA reads TGTGCCATCAGAACAGGGGGGACGTACGAGCAGTACTTC. Translation gives CAIRTGGTYEQYF. This chain uses TRBV10-3 with TRBJ2-5; TRBD1 matches 8 bases. TRBJ2-7 explains the end of the DNA better; the J call may be wrong. Per the germline V gene, CDR1 is ENHRY and CDR2 is SYGVKD. The CDR3 is made up of 13 amino acids.